The T cell receptor (beta chain) under discussion was sequenced for a study of T cell repertoires in cytomegalovirus infection. Turning to the study itself: Evidence of both CMV infection and a matching HLA type came from public TCR beta signatures.

CDR3 length equals 17 residues. Per the germline V gene, CDR1 is DFQATT and CDR2 is SNEGSKA (reference sequence). V was trimmed by 6 bases and J by 5 bases, leaving 28 bases between them. Comment on this clonotype: The antigen is not known.

TCRdb analysed the reads with MiXCR anew, one entry per CDR3 protein. The profile shows hundreds of thousands of distinct CDR3 sequences, approximately 46% of them singletons. Study results and limitations: The cumulative frequency of public TCR beta families distinguished individuals who carried CMV together with the relevant HLA. Across the ex vivo response, the dominant clonotypes were HLA-C-restricted CMV-specific TCR beta clonotypes.

V gene TRBV20-1 combines with J gene TRBJ2-5; TRBD1 might be the D (6 bases). The receptor comes from a human donor in good health (CMV status not recorded). Some clones in this sample may be carry-over from other donors' samples. The sample consisted of cultured PBMCs, taken from culture after CMV antigen stimulation. The chain's CDR3 is CSASHPGQPGVGETQYF. In nucleotides, the CDR3 is TGCAGTGCCTCTCACCCCGGACAGCCAGGGGTGGGCGAGACCCAGTACTTC.